Detailed here is one TCR beta chain. Produced via immunoSEQ multiplex PCR; TCRdb's table is partial and in-frame only. The sample gives roughly 200,000 clones, about 93% of which show up once; more than 0.8% is in the top ten. This record comes from a study of T cell responses to AZD1222 COVID-19 vaccine. Germline CDR1 is LNHDA and CDR2 is SQIVND (reference sequence). Between the trimmed V and J ends, which lost 4 bases and 2 bases, there was a span of 12 bases. There are 14 residues in the CDR3. The specimen was peripheral blood, collected on day 0 of MenACWY control vaccination. The sequence came from an adult in good health. This chain connects TRBV19 to TRBJ2-7; D may be TRBD1 or TRBD2 (5 bases each). CDR3 in DNA: TGTGCCAGTAGTACCGGGACGGGACCCTACGAGCAGTACTTC. Translation: CASSTGTGPYEQYF.